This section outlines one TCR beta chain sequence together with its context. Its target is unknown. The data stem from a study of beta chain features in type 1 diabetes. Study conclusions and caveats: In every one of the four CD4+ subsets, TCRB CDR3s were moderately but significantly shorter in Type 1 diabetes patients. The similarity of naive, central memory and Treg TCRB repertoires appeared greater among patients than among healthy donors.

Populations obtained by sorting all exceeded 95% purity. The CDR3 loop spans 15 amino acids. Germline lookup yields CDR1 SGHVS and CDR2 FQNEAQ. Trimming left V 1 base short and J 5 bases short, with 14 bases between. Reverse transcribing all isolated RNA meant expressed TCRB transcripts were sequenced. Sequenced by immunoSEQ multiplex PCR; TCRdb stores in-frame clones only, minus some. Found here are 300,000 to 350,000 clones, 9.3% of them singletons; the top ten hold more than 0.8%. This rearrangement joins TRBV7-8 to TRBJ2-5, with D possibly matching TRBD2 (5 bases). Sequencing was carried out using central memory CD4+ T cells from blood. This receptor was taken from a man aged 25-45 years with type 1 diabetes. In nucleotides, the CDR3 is TGTGCCAGCAGCTTAGGGTTGGGGAGAGGGGAGACCCAGTACTTC. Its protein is CASSLGLGRGETQYF.